The clone carrying this TCR beta chain was seen at least ten times. What it binds is not known. This sample was included in a study of T-cell reconstitution after alpha-beta-depleted transplantation in children. General study points: Where alpha-beta T cells came from about two months after transplant was reportedly several hundred expanded graft clones.

Germline CDR1 reads SSHAT; CDR2 reads FNYEAQ (reference sequence). V was pared by 10 bases and J by 4 bases, with 12 bases of the junction left unmatched. This CDR3 has 15 residues. Preparation of the TCRbeta library involved a method that used unique molecular identifiers. TCRdb itself ran the PCR reads through MiXCR, one entry per CDR3 protein. Among some 200,000 distinct CDR3 sequences listed, about a tenth were seen once. This sequence was found in a child in the first two years of life with acute myeloid leukemia, due to receive a stem cell transplant. This chain links TRBV7-7 with TRBJ2-3, with 9 bases aligning to TRBD2. The sequencing here drew on PBMCs, taken before TCRalphabeta/CD19-depleted stem cell transplant. CDR3 loop: CATASGTSRPDTQYF. The CDR3 DNA reads TGTGCCACCGCCTCCGGGACTAGCCGGCCAGATACGCAGTATTTT.